This T cell receptor (beta chain) emerged from a study of blood T cell repertoires in COVID-19. Repertoires were generated with immunoSEQ multiplex PCR, while TCRdb's copy carries only in-frame clones and drops some. The table lists more than 300,000 clones, 85% to 90% of them singletons, with around 1.2% in the top ten. Residents of under 25 US areas, aged about 18 to 89 years, made up the participants. Which cohort a participant joined came from the clinical history participants gave. The germline gives CDR1 MRHNA, CDR2 SNTAGT. Trimming cost V 6 bases and J 7 bases; bases outside gene matches: 9. This CDR3 has 14 residues.

This sequence originates from a woman younger than 35 who had recovered from COVID-19. The chain carries TRBV6-4 and TRBJ1-2; 9 nucleotides line up with TRBD1. Sample: PBMCs or T cells enriched from blood (not recorded which). In DNA form, the CDR3 reads TGTGCCAGCAGCCCTTATGGACAGGGGATTGGCTACACCTTC. It yields the protein CASSPYGQGIGYTF.